This TCR beta chain derives from a study of STAT5B mutations in CD4+ large granular lymphocyte leukemia. To note about this clone: Its specificity is unknown.

Overall study findings and caveats: Approximately 25% of private leukemic clonotypes occurred rarely in other patients' non-leukemic repertoires.

Original data processing: Productive clonotypes were detectable down to 2.59 x 10-5 frequency. Assay: immunoSEQ multiplex PCR; the TCRdb copy retains only in-frame clones and omits some. For V, J and clone size, that table is used; D and trimming come from the DNA. The sample yields over 25,000 clones, about four fifths seen once. Healthy controls were blood donor buffy coats. The source of this sequence is a human donor in good health. The sample consisted of CD4+ T cells from blood buffy coats.

The CDR3 is CASSLGGVSGNTIYF. The CDR3 bases are TGTGCCAGCAGCTTAGGTGGGGTTTCTGGAAACACCATATATTTT. This chain joins TRBV7-2 and TRBJ1-3; D unclear. This CDR3 has 15 amino acids. The ends were cut back, 1 base at V and 1 base at J, with 8 bases in the middle. The germline V gene encodes CDR1 SGHTA and CDR2 FQGNSA. The full variable domain, its missing parts supplied by reference TRBV7-2 and TRBJ1-3, is GAGVSQSPSNKVTEKGKDVELRCDPISGHTALYWYRQSLGQGLEFLIYFQGNSAPDKSGLPSDRFSAERTGGSVSTLTIQRTQQEDSAVYLCASSLGGVSGNTIYFGEGSWLTVV.